The source of this T cell receptor (beta chain) is a study of cytomegalovirus exposure and HLA in healthy donors. Across the study: Of the donors genotyped, approximately 400 in all, about 80% fell in the Caucasian-associated ancestry cluster. Findings of the study overall: Reported findings show TCR beta sequences accurately forecast HLA-A and HLA-B alleles in most subjects. The authors later found TCR association rates varying by HLA locus, with DRB1 most and HLA-C fewest. In a later analysis, at a false discovery rate of 0.05, roughly 16,000 TCR beta sequences matched HLA alleles.

In the PCR, 60 Vbeta and 13 Jbeta primers were used. Assay used: immunoSEQ multiplex PCR; TCRdb lists only in-frame clones, some missing. The top ten hold approximately 2.5% of the sample, which has tens of thousands of clones, approximately 7.1% seen once. Trimming took 5 bases from V and 3 from J, leaving 14 bases between them. CDR3 length: 15 residues. Germline CDR1 and CDR2: LNHDA and SQIVND (reference sequence). Worth noting for this clone: Its target is not known.

The chain joins TRBV19 to TRBJ1-3; a weak D match, TRBD1 (6 bases). The sequence came from a man aged 45-65 years in good health and CMV-seronegative. Specimen: PBMCs. CDR3 sequence: CASSSLGTNGNTIYF. The CDR3 coding sequence is TGTGCCAGTAGTTCGCTCGGGACAAATGGAAACACCATATATTTT.